A selection of T cell receptor beta chains follows, all from one sample in a study of shared clonotypes between healthy human individuals. Repertoires were generated with immunoSEQ multiplex PCR, while TCRdb's copy carries only in-frame clones and drops some. The sample comprises approximately 2,200,000 clones, 93% of which are singletons, and more than 1.5% rests with the top ten. Material for sequencing was naive CD8+ T cells from PBMCs. The receptors stem from a man younger than 30 in good health. Some clones in this sample may be carry-over from other donors' samples. Both conserved end residues are part of each CDR3. Fields, in order: V gene, J gene, CDR3 length, D gene, clone size, CDR3 protein, CDR3 DNA. A D gene is named only where the DNA matches it firmly. Not all rows give a size; the values are once, few, many and, for expanded clones, a class.

>TRBV7-9|TRBJ2-7|16|-|-
CASSSHLGQGRNEQYF
TGTGCCAGCAGCTCCCACCTTGGGCAGGGGAGGAACGAGCAGTACTTC
>TRBV13|TRBJ2-7|14|TRBD2|-
CASSLAGGAYEQYF
TGTGCCAGCAGCTTAGCGGGAGGGGCCTACGAGCAGTACTTC
>TRBV7-2|TRBJ2-2|13|-|-
CASSHDYTGELFF
TGTGCCAGCAGCCATGACTACACCGGGGAGCTGTTTTTT
>TRBV4-3|TRBJ2-2|15|TRBD1|once
CASSQGQGAAGELFF
TGCGCCAGCAGCCAAGGACAGGGGGCGGCCGGGGAGCTGTTTTTT
>TRBV7-9|TRBJ2-7|16|TRBD2|-
CASSLEVAGDSYEQYF
TGTGCCAGCAGCTTAGAAGTAGCGGGAGATTCCTACGAGCAGTACTTC
>TRBV28|TRBJ2-7|14|-|once
CASRIQGGTYEQYF
TGTGCCAGCAGGATACAGGGGGGGACCTACGAGCAGTACTTC
>TRBV15|TRBJ2-2|17|-|-
CATSRGAAGSYTGELFF
TGTGCCACCAGCAGAGGTGCGGCCGGGAGTTACACCGGGGAGCTGTTTTTT
>TRBV27|TRBJ2-7|15|-|-
CASNHRATPLYEQYF
TGTGCCAGCAACCACCGGGCCACACCCCTCTACGAGCAGTACTTC
>TRBV9|TRBJ2-1|12|-|once
CASSPWGNEQFF
TGTGCCAGCAGCCCTTGGGGCAATGAGCAGTTCTTC
>TRBV11-2|TRBJ2-7|16|-|-
CASSLEGWLPVHEQYF
TGTGCCAGCAGCTTAGAAGGATGGCTACCAGTTCACGAGCAGTACTTC
>TRBV25-1|TRBJ2-2|12|-|-
CASSVNTGELFF
TGTGCCAGCAGTGTGAACACCGGGGAGCTGTTTTTT
>TRBV28|TRBJ1-3|16|-|-
CASSWGEGGFLNTIYF
TGTGCCAGCAGTTGGGGAGAGGGGGGCTTTTTAAACACCATATATTTT
>TRBV29-1|TRBJ1-2|12|-|-
CSVHEGWDGYTF
TGCAGCGTTCACGAGGGTTGGGATGGCTACACCTTC
>TRBV6-6|TRBJ2-1|14|-|-
CASRESGFYNEQFF
TGTGCCAGCCGTGAGTCTGGCTTCTACAATGAGCAGTTCTTC
>TRBV28|TRBJ2-7|13|-|-
CASSPPPFYEQYF
TGTGCCAGCAGCCCCCCCCCTTTTTACGAGCAGTACTTC
>TRBV11-2|TRBJ2-5|15|-|-
CASSPQGGAQETQYF
TGTGCCAGCAGCCCACAGGGGGGGGCCCAAGAGACCCAGTACTTC
>TRBV7-9|TRBJ2-7|12|-|-
CASSHLGYEQYF
TGTGCCAGCAGCCATCTGGGGTACGAGCAGTACTTC